The source of this T cell receptor beta chain is a study of tumor-infiltrating lymphocytes in localized non-small cell lung cancer. Turning to the study itself: From each patient, both tumor and uninvolved lung, non-adjacent to tumor, were sampled.

CDR3 size: 13 residues. The germline CDR1 and CDR2 sequences are MDHEN and SYDVKM. V was shortened by 6 bases and J by 2 bases, with 10 bases between the two germline ends. This table comes from immunoSEQ multiplex PCR, and its TCRdb copy is limited to in-frame clones, with some not included. The top ten clones hold around 15% of a sample with some 5,500 clones, approximately 70% of them seen once. The sequenced material came from uninvolved lung tissue not adjacent to the tumor. This clonotype originated in a human donor with non-small cell lung cancer. The chain recombines TRBV28 with TRBJ1-1; D gene unclear. The CDR3, as DNA: TGTGCCAGCAGATTCCGGAGAAACACTGAAGCTTTCTTT. As protein: CASRFRRNTEAFF.